These 27 T cell receptor beta chains originate from one sample sequenced in a study of T-cell reconstitution after alpha-beta-depleted transplantation in children. Unique molecular identifiers tagged the TCRbeta library. MiXCR, applied by TCRdb to the PCR reads, yields one record per CDR3 protein. The sample carries about 200,000 distinct CDR3 sequences, more than 14% recorded once. Source: PBMCs from the stem cell graft donor, taken from the stem cell graft. These receptors all stem from a human donor who donated a stem cell graft to a child with acute lymphoblastic leukemia.

J is TRBJ2-5 and V is TRBV5-1; 7 positions match TRBD2. The CDR3 loop spans 16 amino acids. The V segment lost 0 bases and the J segment 5 bases; nucleotides outside the gene matches: 10. Germline lookup yields CDR1 SGHRS and CDR2 YFSETQ. This CDR3 is CASSLVWTREGETQYF. CDR3 nucleotide sequence: TGCGCCAGCAGCTTGGTGTGGACTAGGGAAGGGGAGACCCAGTACTTC.

This clonotype was observed many times. The rearrangement links TRBV12-3 or TRBV12-4 to TRBJ2-3; D unclear. CDR3 length: 14 amino acids. V lost 1 base, J lost 1 base, and 6 bases lay in between. Here the CDR3 DNA reads TGTGCCAGCAGTTTAGACAGCGGCACAGATACGCAGTATTTT. Translating it yields CASSLDSGTDTQYF.

This clonotype showed up many times. CDR3 residues: CASSPHLTSGRKSDTQYF. The CDR3 nucleotides read TGTGCCAGCAGCCCTCATTTGACTAGCGGGAGGAAGTCAGATACGCAGTATTTT. The chain couples TRBV7-8 to TRBJ2-3; 13 bases map to TRBD2. CDR3 size: 18 residues. The J segment lost 4 bases and the V segment lost 5 bases, leaving 12 bases of the junction unmatched. Per germline, CDR1 SGHVS and CDR2 FQNEAQ. Supplemented by reference TRBV7-8 and TRBJ2-3, the full variable domain reads GAGVSQSPRYKVAKRGQDVALRCDPISGHVSLFWYQQALGQGPEFLTYFQNEAQLDKSGLPSDRFFAERPEGSVSTLKIQRTQQEDSAVYLCASSPHLTSGRKSDTQYFGPGTRLTVL.

In this sample, this clonotype turned up many times. One end of the junction varies from germline; a read error may be responsible. The V call is TRBV5-6, the J call TRBJ2-1; 9 bases map to TRBD1. The CDR3 sequence is 16 residues long. Germline CDR1 is SGHDT and CDR2 is YYEEEE. The CDR3 DNA reads as TGTGCCAGCAGTTTGGGGCCGGGACAGGGTGGGAATGAGCAGTTCTTC. This translates into CASSLGPGQGGNEQFF.

This clonotype was seen once. CDR3 sequence (DNA): TGTGCCAGCTACAAGGACAGGGATACCGGGGAGCTGTTTTTT. Translated, it gives CASYKDRDTGELFF. The gene calls are TRBV18 and TRBJ2-2; 8 nucleotides agree with TRBD1. There are 14 residues in the CDR3. The V gene end was trimmed by 7 bases and the J gene end by 5 bases; junction bases not matched to a gene: 6. CDR1 is KGHSH and CDR2 is LQKENI in the germline V gene.

This clonotype has a count of ten or more. The chain recombines TRBV5-1 with TRBJ2-2, with D possibly called TRBD1 or TRBD2 (5 bases each). The CDR3 contains 15 residues. The V gene's germline CDR1 is SGHRS and CDR2 YFSETQ. Trimming took 4 bases from V and 1 from J, leaving 11 bases between them. The CDR3 coding sequence is TGCGCCAGCAGCGCGACAGCGGTGAACACCGGGGAGCTGTTTTTT. Amino acid sequence: CASSATAVNTGELFF.

This clonotype has at least ten counts. CDR3 amino acids: CASSLLQGSYNEQFF. CDR3 coding DNA: TGTGCCAGCAGCTTATTACAGGGGTCCTACAATGAGCAGTTCTTC. The chain joins TRBV7-9 to TRBJ2-1; 7 nucleotides agree with TRBD1. The trim removed 2 bases at V and 1 base at J, leaving 2 bases unmatched. The CDR3 is 15 residues long. Per germline, CDR1 SEHNR and CDR2 FQNEAQ (reference sequence).

This clonotype was seen repeatedly, ten times or more. The chain recombines TRBV29-1 with TRBJ1-2; D ambiguous. The V and J ends lost 6 bases and 8 bases respectively, with 13 bases between them. CDR1 and CDR2 from the germline V gene are SQVTM and ANQGSEA. The CDR3 covers 11 residues. CDR3 sequence (DNA): TGCAGCGTGGGGATAGATCGAGGCTACACCTTC. Translated, it gives CSVGIDRGYTF.

CDR3 nucleotides: TGTGCCAGCAGTTCGCCGGGACTAGCGGGAATGAAGACCCAGTACTTC. Residues: CASSSPGLAGMKTQYF. V usage is TRBV6-5 and J usage is TRBJ2-5, with 13 bases matching TRBD2. Per the germline V gene, CDR1 is MNHEY and CDR2 is SVGAGI. V was clipped by 4 bases and J by 6 bases; unmatched bases: 8. The CDR3 is 16 amino acids.

This clonotype was counted ten times or more. The V call is TRBV5-1, the J call TRBJ2-1, with 8 bases aligning to TRBD1. The CDR3 is 16 amino acids. The J segment lost 5 bases and the V segment lost 0 bases, leaving 7 bases of the junction unmatched. Germline CDR1 is SGHRS and CDR2 is YFSETQ. DNA for the CDR3: TGCGCCAGCAGCTTGGGGTACAGGGGGGCCAACAATGAGCAGTTCTTC. This codes for CASSLGYRGANNEQFF.

This clonotype showed up many times. The rearrangement links TRBV28 to TRBJ1-5; possibly TRBD1 for D (5 bases). The V gene's germline CDR1 is MDHEN and CDR2 SYDVKM. The length of the CDR3 is 13 residues. V dropped 10 bases and J dropped 7 bases, with 17 bases sitting between them. In DNA, the CDR3 is TGTGCCACCTCCCTGAGGGGCGAACAGCCCCAGCATTTT. Amino acid sequence: CATSLRGEQPQHF.

The chain joins TRBV5-1 to TRBJ2-1; 11 bases are a match to TRBD1. Germline V lookup: CDR1 SGHRS, CDR2 YFSETQ. The CDR3 contains 16 residues. J gave up 8 bases and V 4 bases, and 11 bases lay outside the gene matches. CDR3 region: CASSRASGQGGDEQFF. The CDR3 coding sequence is TGCGCCAGCAGCCGAGCGTCGGGACAGGGGGGGGATGAGCAGTTCTTC.

This clonotype was recorded many times. The V call is TRBV20-1, the J call TRBJ2-7; TRBD2 is a possible D gene (5 bases). CDR3 length equals 14 residues. With 3 bases removed from V and 0 bases from J, the gap between germline ends came to 12 bases. Germline loops: CDR1 DFQATT, CDR2 SNEGSKA (reference sequence). The CDR3, as DNA: TGCAGTGCTAGTTCGGGGTTGGACTCCTACGAGCAGTACTTC. Amino acids: CSASSGLDSYEQYF.

This clonotype was counted between two and nine times. The gene calls are TRBV5-1 and TRBJ2-7; D ambiguous. Looked up from germline, CDR1 is SGHRS and CDR2 is YFSETQ. The CDR3 loop spans 13 amino acids. V lost 1 base and J lost 3, with 8 bases in between. In nucleotides, the CDR3 is TGCGCCAGCAGCTTGTTGAACCGCTACGAGCAGTACTTC. This encodes CASSLLNRYEQYF. The whole variable domain, filled in from reference TRBV5-1 and TRBJ2-7, reads KAGVTQTPRYLIKTRGQQVTLSCSPISGHRSVSWYQQTPGQGLQFLFEYFSETQRNKGNFPGRFSGRQFSNSRSEMNVSTLELGDSALYLCASSLLNRYEQYFGPGTRLTVT.

In this sample, this clonotype turned up many times. The chain employs TRBV29-1 and TRBJ2-3, with D hard to call. The CDR3 totals 11 residues. CDR1 is SQVTM, CDR2 ANQGSEA, per germline. Here the CDR3 reads CTVASTDTQYF. The CDR3 DNA reads TGCACAGTGGCTAGCACAGATACGCAGTATTTT.

This clonotype was recorded many times. The chain recombines TRBV29-1 with TRBJ2-2; TRBD2 matches at 10 bases. J gave up 5 bases and V 6 bases, and 9 bases lay outside the gene matches. CDR3 size: 15 residues. Germline assignment: CDR1 SQVTM and CDR2 ANQGSEA. In DNA, the CDR3 is TGCAGCGTCCCAGATAGCGGGAGGAGGACCGGGGAGCTGTTTTTT. This codes for CSVPDSGRRTGELFF.

This clonotype was seen repeatedly, ten times or more. The chain combines TRBV20-1 with TRBJ1-3; the D gene is possibly TRBD1 (6 bases). The CDR3 runs to 14 residues. Per the germline V gene, CDR1 is DFQATT and CDR2 is SNEGSKA (reference sequence). V was clipped by 0 bases and J by 4 bases, with 10 bases between them. CDR3: CSARDRTGGNTIYF. In DNA, the CDR3 is TGCAGTGCTAGAGATCGTACAGGGGGAAACACCATATATTTT.

At least ten counts were recorded for this clonotype. This sequence joins TRBV24-1 and TRBJ2-1; D possibly matches TRBD1 or TRBD2 (5 bases each). The germline CDR1 and CDR2 sequences are KGHDR and SFDVKD. Between the trimmed V and J ends, which lost 3 bases and 0 bases, there was a span of 14 bases. CDR3 length: 17 residues. CDR3 in DNA: TGTGCCACCAGTGATCGGGACGCTCCGAGCTCCTACAATGAGCAGTTCTTC. Protein: CATSDRDAPSSYNEQFF.

CDR3 DNA: TGTGCCAGCCGCCTTGGACTAGCGGCCTCCTACGAGCAGTACTTC. It codes for CASRLGLAASYEQYF. J is TRBJ2-7 and V is TRBV7-8; 10 bases map to TRBD2. With 8 bases clipped from V and 0 bases from J, the junction kept 7 bases outside the gene matches. This CDR3 contains 15 residues. The germline V gene encodes CDR1 SGHVS and CDR2 FQNEAQ.

The chain has TRBV9 and TRBJ2-1; 9 bases fit TRBD2. There are 17 residues in the CDR3. The V and J ends lost 3 bases and 5 bases, in that order; junction bases with no gene match: 12. Germline V gives CDR1 SGDLS, CDR2 YYNGEE. The CDR3 DNA reads TGTGCCAGCAGCGCCTCTGCGGGGGGGGGGAAAAACAATGAGCAGTTCTTC. The encoded protein is CASSASAGGGKNNEQFF.

In this sample, this clonotype turned up many times. V is TRBV28 and J is TRBJ2-7; D remains unclear. The CDR3 has 14 residues. In germline, CDR1 is MDHEN, CDR2 SYDVKM. The ends were cut back, 1 base at V and 5 bases at J, with 12 bases in the middle. The chain's CDR3 is CASSLFRAVHEQYF. The DNA for the CDR3 is TGTGCCAGCAGTTTATTCCGGGCCGTACACGAGCAGTACTTC. Full variable domain (rest looked up from reference TRBV28 and TRBJ2-7): DVKVTQSSRYLVKRTGEKVFLECVQDMDHENMFWYRQDPGLGLRLIYFSYDVKMKEKGDIPEGYSVSREKKERFSLILESASTNQTSMYLCASSLFRAVHEQYFGPGTRLTVT.

This clonotype is medium-sized within its sample. The chain combines TRBV28 with TRBJ2-7, with TRBD2 matching 15 bases. The CDR3 contains 14 residues. Germline assignment: CDR1 MDHEN and CDR2 SYDVKM. The trim removed 5 bases at V and 7 bases at J, leaving 3 bases unmatched. CDR3 residues: CASSVGLAGGEQYF. CDR3 coding DNA: TGTGCCAGCAGTGTGGGACTAGCGGGAGGAGAGCAGTACTTC.

The sample holds many counts of this clonotype. The V and J genes are TRBV29-1 and TRBJ1-1, with D unclear. The V and J ends lost 0 bases and 5 bases respectively, with 16 bases between them. There are 15 residues in the CDR3. Germline CDR1 SQVTM, CDR2 ANQGSEA. CDR3 residues: CSVEDREGYGTEAFF. The CDR3 DNA is TGCAGCGTTGAAGATCGAGAGGGTTATGGAACTGAAGCTTTCTTT.

The CDR3 DNA reads as TGTGCCAGCAGCGCCCCGGGACTAGAGGATGAGCAGTTCTTC. It is translated as CASSAPGLEDEQFF. V and J are TRBV7-8 and TRBJ2-1; 8 bases align to TRBD2. J lost 8 bases, V lost 5 bases, and 8 bases had no gene match. This CDR3 comprises 14 residues. The germline V gene has CDR1 SGHVS and CDR2 FQNEAQ.

In its sample, this clonotype was seen many times. The chain links TRBV29-1 to TRBJ2-7; tentatively, D is TRBD1 (5 bases). Looked up from germline, CDR1 is SQVTM and CDR2 is ANQGSEA. This CDR3 is 14 amino acids long. V dropped 4 bases and J dropped 2 bases, with 15 bases sitting between them. CDR3 coding DNA: TGCAGCGTTGTGTCCGCAGGGTCTCCCTACGAGCAGTACTTC. This encodes CSVVSAGSPYEQYF.

This clonotype has at least ten counts. The genes are TRBV10-2 and TRBJ2-7; 8 nucleotides line up with TRBD2. This CDR3 has 11 amino acids. Per the germline V gene, CDR1 is WSHSY and CDR2 is SAAADI. Trimming cost V 6 bases and J 12 bases; bases outside gene matches: 7. The chain's CDR3 is CASRAGRDLYF. For the CDR3, the DNA is TGCGCCAGCAGAGCCGGGAGGGATTTGTACTTC.

At least ten counts were recorded for this clonotype. The chain joins TRBV20-1 to TRBJ1-4; the D gene is possibly TRBD1 (6 bases). Trimming shortened V by 3 bases and J by 8 bases, and 13 bases separated the two germline ends. The CDR3 contains 13 residues. Looked up from germline, CDR1 is DFQATT and CDR2 is SNEGSKA (reference sequence). CDR3 DNA: TGCAGTGCTAGCTCCAGGGGTGTGGAAAAACTGTTTTTT. The encoded protein is CSASSRGVEKLFF.